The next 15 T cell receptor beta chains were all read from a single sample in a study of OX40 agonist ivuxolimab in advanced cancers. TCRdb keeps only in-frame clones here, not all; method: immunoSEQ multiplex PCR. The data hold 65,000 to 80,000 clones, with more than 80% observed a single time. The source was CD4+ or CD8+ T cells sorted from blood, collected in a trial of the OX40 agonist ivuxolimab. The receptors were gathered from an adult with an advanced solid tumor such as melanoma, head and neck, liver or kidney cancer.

This CDR3 is CSVERDRGGSEQFF. DNA of the CDR3: TGCAGCGTTGAGAGGGACAGGGGGGGAAGTGAGCAGTTCTTC. The rearrangement uses TRBV29-1 and TRBJ2-1; 11 positions match TRBD1. Germline V CDR1 and CDR2: SQVTM, ANQGSEA. V was pared by 3 bases and J by 9 bases, with 7 bases of the junction left unmatched. CDR3 length: 14 amino acids.

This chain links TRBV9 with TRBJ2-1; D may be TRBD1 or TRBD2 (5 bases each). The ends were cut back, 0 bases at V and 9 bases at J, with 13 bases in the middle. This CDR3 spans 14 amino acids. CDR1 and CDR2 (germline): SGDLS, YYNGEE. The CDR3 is CASSVAVGAGEQFF. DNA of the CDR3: TGTGCCAGCAGCGTAGCTGTCGGGGCGGGTGAGCAGTTCTTC.

CDR3 nucleotides: TGCGCCAGCAGCTTGAACCCGCCGGGGGAAGGTGAGCAGTTCTTC. This sequence encodes CASSLNPPGEGEQFF. The V gene is TRBV5-1, the J gene TRBJ2-1, with D perhaps matching TRBD2 (6 bases). Germline assignment: CDR1 SGHRS and CDR2 YFSETQ. V lost 1 base, J lost 9 bases, and 17 bases lay in between. The CDR3 is 15 amino acids.

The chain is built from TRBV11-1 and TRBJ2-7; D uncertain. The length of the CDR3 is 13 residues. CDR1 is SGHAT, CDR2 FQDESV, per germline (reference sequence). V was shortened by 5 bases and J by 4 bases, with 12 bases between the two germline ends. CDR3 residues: CASSRSLKYEQYF. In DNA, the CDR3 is TGTGCCAGCAGCCGATCCCTGAAATACGAGCAGTACTTC.

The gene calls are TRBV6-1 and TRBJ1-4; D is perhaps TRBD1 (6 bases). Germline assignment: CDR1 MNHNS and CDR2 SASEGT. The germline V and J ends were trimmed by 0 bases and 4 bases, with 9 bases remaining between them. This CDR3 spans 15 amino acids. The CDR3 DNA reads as TGTGCCAGCAGTGAAGCGGGACACCTTAATGAAAAACTGTTTTTT. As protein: CASSEAGHLNEKLFF.

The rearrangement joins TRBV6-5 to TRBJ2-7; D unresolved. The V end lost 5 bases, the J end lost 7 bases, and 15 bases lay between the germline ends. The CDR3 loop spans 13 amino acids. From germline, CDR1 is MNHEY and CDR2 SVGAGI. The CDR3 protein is CASSDPTRWEQYF. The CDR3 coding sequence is TGTGCCAGCAGTGATCCCACCCGGTGGGAGCAGTACTTC.

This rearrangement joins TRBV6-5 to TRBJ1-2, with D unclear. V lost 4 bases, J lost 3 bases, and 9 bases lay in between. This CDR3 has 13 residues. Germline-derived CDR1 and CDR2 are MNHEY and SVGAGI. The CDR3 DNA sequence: TGTGCCAGCAGTTCCGGGGTCTACTATGGCTACACCTTC. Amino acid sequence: CASSSGVYYGYTF.

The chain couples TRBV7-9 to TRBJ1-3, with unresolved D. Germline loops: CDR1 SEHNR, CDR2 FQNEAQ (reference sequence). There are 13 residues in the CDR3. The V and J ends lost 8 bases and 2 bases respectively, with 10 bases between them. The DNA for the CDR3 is TGTGCCAGCGGGTTAGGTGCTGGAAACACCATATATTTT. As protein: CASGLGAGNTIYF.

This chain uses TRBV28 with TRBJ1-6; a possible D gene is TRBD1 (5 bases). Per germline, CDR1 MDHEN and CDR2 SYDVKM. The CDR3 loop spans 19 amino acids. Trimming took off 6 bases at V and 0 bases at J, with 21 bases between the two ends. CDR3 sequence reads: CASRAGSIRTSSYNSPLHF. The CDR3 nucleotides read TGTGCCAGCAGAGCAGGGTCGATTAGAACTAGCTCCTATAATTCACCCCTCCACTTT.

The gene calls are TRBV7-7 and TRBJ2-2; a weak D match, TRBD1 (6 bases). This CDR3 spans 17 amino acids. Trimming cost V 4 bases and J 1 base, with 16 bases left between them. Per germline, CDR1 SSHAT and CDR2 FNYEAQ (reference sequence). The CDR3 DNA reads TGTGCCAGCAGCTCAACACTCACAGGGATGAACACCGGGGAGCTGTTTTTT. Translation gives CASSSTLTGMNTGELFF.

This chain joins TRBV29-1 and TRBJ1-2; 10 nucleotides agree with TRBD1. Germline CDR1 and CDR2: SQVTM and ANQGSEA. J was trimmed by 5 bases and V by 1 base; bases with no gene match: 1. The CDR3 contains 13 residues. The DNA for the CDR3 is TGCAGCGTTGAAGCGGGACAGGGGTATGGCTACACCTTC. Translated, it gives CSVEAGQGYGYTF.

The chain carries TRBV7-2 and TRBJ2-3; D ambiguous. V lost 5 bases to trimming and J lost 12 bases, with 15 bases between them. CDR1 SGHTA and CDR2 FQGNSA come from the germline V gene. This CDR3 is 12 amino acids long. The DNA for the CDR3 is TGTGCCAGCAGCAGTAGTCTGGTTTTTCAGTATTTT. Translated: CASSSSLVFQYF.

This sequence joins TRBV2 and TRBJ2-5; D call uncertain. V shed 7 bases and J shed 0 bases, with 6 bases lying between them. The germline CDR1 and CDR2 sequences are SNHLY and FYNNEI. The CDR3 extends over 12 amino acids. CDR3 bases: TGTGCCAGCACAATTAACCAAGAGACCCAGTACTTC. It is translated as CASTINQETQYF. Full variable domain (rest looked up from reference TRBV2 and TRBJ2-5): EPEVTQTPSHQVTQMGQEVILRCVPISNHLYFYWYRQILGQKVEFLVSFYNNEISEKSEIFDDQFSVERPDGSNFTLKIRSTKLEDSAMYFCASTINQETQYFGPGTRLLVL.

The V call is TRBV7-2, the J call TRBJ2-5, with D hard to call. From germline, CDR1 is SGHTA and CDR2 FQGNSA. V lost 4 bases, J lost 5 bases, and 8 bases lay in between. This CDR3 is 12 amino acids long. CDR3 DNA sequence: TGTGCCAGCAGCTCTGGGTTTGAGACCCAGTACTTC. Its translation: CASSSGFETQYF. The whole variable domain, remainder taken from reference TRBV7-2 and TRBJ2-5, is GAGVSQSPSNKVTEKGKDVELRCDPISGHTALYWYRQSLGQGLEFLIYFQGNSAPDKSGLPSDRFSAERTGGSVSTLTIQRTQQEDSAVYLCASSSGFETQYFGPGTRLLVL.

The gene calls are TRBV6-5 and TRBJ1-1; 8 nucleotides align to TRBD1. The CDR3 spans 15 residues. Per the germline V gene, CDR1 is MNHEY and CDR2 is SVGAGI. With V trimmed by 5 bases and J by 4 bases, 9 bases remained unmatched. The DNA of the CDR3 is TGTGCCAGCAGTGCACCAGGGGGCGCGGGCACTGAAGCTTTCTTT. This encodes CASSAPGGAGTEAFF.